A selection of T cell receptor beta chains follows, all from one sample in a study of shared clonotypes between healthy human individuals. The table came from immunoSEQ multiplex PCR; TCRdb's copy has only in-frame clones and leaves some out. The repertoire consists of about 1 million clones, with around 74% occurring once and the leading ten covering roughly 1.4%. Material for sequencing was memory CD4+ T cells sorted from blood. These receptors came from a man between 18 and 35 years old in good health. Each CDR3 is given with its conserved first and last residue. A D gene is named only where the DNA matches it firmly. For some rows the clone size is stated as once, few or many, or as a class when expanded; others skip it.

-	TRBJ1-1	TRBV7-9	-	TGTGCCAGCAGCTTACAGGCGCCCCCTGAAGCTTTCTTT	CASSLQAPPEAFF
-	TRBJ2-7	TRBV7-9	TRBD2	TGTGCCAGCAGCTTAGATGGACTAGGGCACGAGCAGTACTTC	CASSLDGLGHEQYF
once	TRBJ2-7	TRBV15	TRBD1	TGTGCCACCAGCAGAAAACAGGGGGCCGGGGGCGAGCAGTACTTC	CATSRKQGAGGEQYF
-	TRBJ2-7	TRBV10-3	TRBD1	TGTGCCATCAGCAGAAGCCGGGACAGGGGTTACGAGCAGTACTTC	CAISRSRDRGYEQYF
-	TRBJ2-1	TRBV4-1	-	TGCGCCAGCAGCCGCCTCGATGAGCAGTTCTTC	CASSRLDEQFF
-	TRBJ2-5	TRBV29-1	-	TGCAGCGTTGCGGGGTCCGAGACCCAGTACTTC	CSVAGSETQYF
few	TRBJ2-3	TRBV11-2	-	TGTGCCAGCCGGCGGGACACTGTCGATACGCAGTATTTT	CASRRDTVDTQYF
-	TRBJ1-5	TRBV27	TRBD1	TGTGCCAGCAGGCCCGGGACAGGGACGAATCAGCCCCAGCATTTT	CASRPGTGTNQPQHF
-	TRBJ1-4	TRBV19	-	TGTGCCAGTTCGGATACAGGGAATGAAAAACTGTTTTTT	CASSDTGNEKLFF
-	TRBJ2-1	TRBV5-6	-	TGTGCCAGCAGCCCCCGGGCCCTTTCTGGACATGAGCAGTTCTTC	CASSPRALSGHEQFF
-	TRBJ1-1	TRBV2	TRBD1	TGTGCTCGCAGGGGGGGACGGACTGAAGCTTTCTTT	CARRGGRTEAFF
-	TRBJ1-4	TRBV7-9	TRBD1	TGTGCCAGCAGCTTGGGACAGCGGCTTGAAAAACTGTTTTTT	CASSLGQRLEKLFF
-	TRBJ1-2	TRBV11-2	TRBD1	TGTGCCAGCAGCTTAACCAGGGGGAACTATGGCTACACCTTC	CASSLTRGNYGYTF
-	TRBJ2-1	TRBV18	-	TGTGCCAGCTCACCAATCGGCAATGAGCAGTTCTTC	CASSPIGNEQFF
-	TRBJ1-3	TRBV5-8	-	TGTGCCAGCAGCTTGCAAGTAAACACCATATATTTT	CASSLQVNTIYF
-	TRBJ2-5	TRBV5-1	TRBD2	TGCGCCAGCAGCGACACTAGCGCCGGGGAGACCCAGTACTTC	CASSDTSAGETQYF
once	TRBJ2-3	TRBV28	TRBD2	TGTGCCAGCAGTCCTCTAAGCGGGGGGCGTAGCACAGATACGCAGTATTTT	CASSPLSGGRSTDTQYF
-	TRBJ2-3	TRBV5-4	-	TGTGCCAGCAGCTTGGGACAGCTAACAGATACGCAGTATTTT	CASSLGQLTDTQYF
-	TRBJ2-7	TRBV5-4	-	TGTGCCAGCAGCTTGGGGCGGAACTACGAGCAGTACTTC	CASSLGRNYEQYF
-	TRBJ1-4	TRBV5-5	TRBD1	TGTGCCAGCAGCTTTGGACAGGGTCGAGAAAAACTGTTTTTT	CASSFGQGREKLFF
-	TRBJ2-5	TRBV27	TRBD2	TGTGCCAGCAGTTTAGGACTAGCGGGAGTAACGGAGACCCAGTACTTC	CASSLGLAGVTETQYF
-	TRBJ2-5	TRBV5-4	TRBD2	TGTGCCAGCAGCTTGGGGGCGATCGGACTAGCGAACCATAAGTACTTC	CASSLGAIGLANHKYF
-	TRBJ2-7	TRBV27	-	TGTGCCAGCAGCCTGACCCCCCTCTCCTCCTACGAGCAGTACTTC	CASSLTPLSSYEQYF
-	TRBJ2-5	TRBV9	-	TGTGCCAGCAGCGTAGAAGCCACCAGATCGGAGACCCAGTACTTC	CASSVEATRSETQYF
few	TRBJ1-2	TRBV6-1	TRBD1	TGTGCCAGCAGTGAGGACAGGGCCCGCTCTGGCTACACCTTC	CASSEDRARSGYTF
-	TRBJ2-7	TRBV6-1	-	TGTGCCAGCAGACCCGGATCGTACGAGCAGTACTTC	CASRPGSYEQYF
-	TRBJ2-7	TRBV5-6	-	TGTGCCAGCAGGCAGGGAGGGGGCTCCTACGAGCAGTACTTC	CASRQGGGSYEQYF
-	TRBJ2-2	TRBV6-1	-	TGTGCCAGCAGAACGTTTTCAGGAACCGGGGAGCTGTTTTTT	CASRTFSGTGELFF
-	TRBJ1-6	TRBV6-6	-	TGTGCCAGCATGACACCAGCCATGAATTCACCCCTCCACTTT	CASMTPAMNSPLHF
few	TRBJ2-1	TRBV5-1	TRBD2	TGCGCCAGCAGCTTGGCGCGGGGGGGTTACAATGAGCAGTTCTTC	CASSLARGGYNEQFF
-	TRBJ1-1	TRBV2	-	TGTGCCACAACCCCCCGTGGTGGGAACACTGAAGCTTTCTTT	CATTPRGGNTEAFF
-	TRBJ2-2	TRBV19	-	TGTGCCAGTAGTATAGCAGGGGCGGGCTCCGGGGAGCTGTTTTTT	CASSIAGAGSGELFF
few	TRBJ2-5	TRBV7-3	-	TGTGCCAGCAGCCTGTACCAAGAGACCCAGTACTTC	CASSLYQETQYF
-	TRBJ2-3	TRBV6-4	-	TGTGCCAGCAGTCCCCGGACTCTCGGGGTCCCAGATACGCAGTATTTT	CASSPRTLGVPDTQYF
-	TRBJ2-7	TRBV23-1	TRBD2	TGCGCCAGCAGTCAGTACGGACTAGCGGGAGACGAGCAGTACTTC	CASSQYGLAGDEQYF
many	TRBJ2-3	TRBV11-2	TRBD2	TGTGCCAGCAGCTGGACGGCGGGAGGGCCGAGATATACGCAGTATTTT	CASSWTAGGPRYTQYF
-	TRBJ2-7	TRBV28	TRBD1	TGTGCCACCGTCAACCGGGACAGCCCCTACGAGCAGTACTTC	CATVNRDSPYEQYF
few	TRBJ1-2	TRBV28	TRBD1	TGTGCCAGCAGTTTAGTGGGGACAGGGGTTCCGTACACCTTC	CASSLVGTGVPYTF
-	TRBJ1-3	TRBV25-1	TRBD1	TGTGCCAGCAGTGAATGGGGACAGGGACGTGGAAACACCATATATTTT	CASSEWGQGRGNTIYF
-	TRBJ2-5	TRBV5-6	-	TGTGCCAGCAGCGGGAAAGAGACCCAGTACTTC	CASSGKETQYF
-	TRBJ2-2	TRBV7-6	TRBD2	TGTGCCAGCAGCTTCCCGGGACTAGCGAACACCGGGGAGCTGTTTTTT	CASSFPGLANTGELFF
few	TRBJ2-5	TRBV11-3	-	TGTGCCAGCAGCTCCTCTGGACGTCCAGAGACCCAGTACTTC	CASSSSGRPETQYF
-	TRBJ1-1	TRBV29-1	-	TGCAGCGTGAGGCCGGCGATGGAAGCTTTCTTT	CSVRPAMEAFF
-	TRBJ2-3	TRBV9	TRBD1	TGTGCCAGCAAGGACAGGAACACAGATACGCAGTATTTT	CASKDRNTDTQYF
-	TRBJ1-3	TRBV9	TRBD1	TGTGCCAGCAGCGTAGGGACAGGGCTAGGGGGCTTTGGAAACACCATATATTTT	CASSVGTGLGGFGNTIYF
once	TRBJ2-3	TRBV10-1	TRBD2	TGCGCCAGCAACCCGGGACTAGCTACAGATACGCAGTATTTT	CASNPGLATDTQYF
-	TRBJ1-1	TRBV5-1	TRBD1	TGCGCCAGCAGCTTGTGGGACAGGGGGAACACTGAAGCTTTCTTT	CASSLWDRGNTEAFF
-	TRBJ2-3	TRBV10-3	TRBD2	TGTGCCATCGGGGAGGAGCGGGACCCCACACGGGATACGCAGTATTTT	CAIGEERDPTRDTQYF
-	TRBJ1-2	TRBV21-1	-	TGTGCCAGCAGCAGTTGTGGGTTATGGGACTATGGCTACACCTTC	CASSSCGLWDYGYTF
-	TRBJ2-3	TRBV7-2	-	TGTGCCAGCAGCTTACCTAGTGACTCGAGCAGCGATACGCAGTATTTT	CASSLPSDSSSDTQYF
many	TRBJ2-3	TRBV20-1	-	TGCAGTGCTAGTCACGATACGCAGTATTTT	CSASHDTQYF
-	TRBJ1-1	TRBV28	-	TGTGCCAGCGCCCAGGGGAGCACTGAAGCTTTCTTT	CASAQGSTEAFF